This paragraph covers one T cell receptor (beta chain) sequence. Per the germline V gene, CDR1 is SGHAT and CDR2 is FQNNGV. CDR3 length: 17 residues. Trimming took 6 bases from V and 1 from J; bases not matched to a gene: 7. A second PCR of 7 to 11 cycles used a sample-barcoded 5' primer and a J-beta primer mix. TCRdb independently ran MiXCR on the 5' RACE reads; one entry per CDR3 protein. Of about 1.7 million distinct CDR3 sequences detected, approximately 28% appear once; the ten largest clones hold 6.5% to 8.5%. This sample stems from a study of blood T cells in healthy people across ages. This rearrangement joins TRBV11-2 to TRBJ2-5; 14 bases map to TRBD2. The sequencing sample was made of blood. This clonotype was sampled from a woman aged 30 to 39 in good health. DNA of the CDR3: TGTGCCAGCAGTCGGACTAGCGGGGGGTCCATCCAAGAGACCCAGTACTTC. It codes for CASSRTSGGSIQETQYF.